The clone carrying this T cell receptor beta chain was recorded many times. Its target is not known. The data were taken from a study of response to subunit inactivated influenza vaccine. The study, taken as a whole, reports: Authors suggested seasonal influenza vaccinations each recruit few new T cells.

Trimming shortened V by 6 bases and J by 8 bases, and 13 bases separated the two germline ends. This CDR3 has 12 residues. The germline V gene has CDR1 SNHLY and CDR2 FYNNEI. Each CDR3 protein gets one entry after TCRdb re-called the RT-PCR reads with MiXCR. The sample lists 610,000 or so distinct CDR3 sequences, less than 15% occurring once. The chain carries TRBV2 and TRBJ1-2, with D unresolved. Source: PBMCs from blood, taken 12 days after vaccination. The receptor's source is a man aged 45-60 years who received an inactivated influenza vaccine. CDR3 sequence reads: CASRLTAGGYTF. The CDR3 DNA reads as TGTGCCAGCAGGTTGACGGCTGGGGGCTACACCTTC.